Below, 9 T cell receptor beta chains from the same sample are listed, as sequenced in a study of control samples from healthy donors and cancer patients. Repertoires were generated with immunoSEQ multiplex PCR, while TCRdb's copy carries only in-frame clones and drops some. The table records tens of thousands of clones, roughly 90% of them present only once. The specimen sequenced was PBMCs. The receptors derive from a man in his forties with colorectal cancer.

The J gene is TRBJ1-5, the V gene TRBV6-2 or TRBV6-3, with D possibly being TRBD1 (6 bases). V was pared by 0 bases and J by 11 bases, with 8 bases between. The CDR3 contains 12 residues. From germline, CDR1 is MNHEY and CDR2 SVGEGT. The CDR3 protein is CASSYSRGAQHF. The CDR3, as DNA: TGTGCCAGCAGTTACTCCAGGGGAGCCCAGCATTTT.

This chain links TRBV3-1 (or the pseudogene TRBV3-2) with TRBJ2-7; D is ambiguous. Trimming pared 0 bases from V and 3 bases from J, leaving 9 bases between. The CDR3 totals 14 residues. In germline, CDR1 is LGHDT, CDR2 YNNKEL (reference sequence). The CDR3 bases are TGTGCCAGCAGCCAAGATGGCATACTCTACGAGCAGTACTTC. The encoded protein is CASSQDGILYEQYF.

V is TRBV19 and J is TRBJ2-7; D call uncertain. V was pared by 3 bases and J by 0 bases, with 6 bases between. The CDR3 loop spans 13 amino acids. Looked up from germline, CDR1 is LNHDA and CDR2 is SQIVND (reference sequence). CDR3 nucleotides: TGTGCCAGTAGTATTGGGGACTCCTACGAGCAGTACTTC. This sequence encodes CASSIGDSYEQYF. Using reference TRBV19 and TRBJ2-7 for the parts outside the CDR3, the full variable domain is DGGITQSPKYLFRKEGQNVTLSCEQNLNHDAMYWYRQDPGQGLRLIYYSQIVNDFQKGDIAEGYSVSREKKESFPLTVTSAQKNPTAFYLCASSIGDSYEQYFGPGTRLTVT.

A few counts support this clone. The V and J genes are TRBV12-2 and TRBJ1-5; the tabulated D call, TRBD1, remains unverified against the DNA. TRBV12-2 is noted as a pseudogene. This CDR3 has 17 amino acids. Here the CDR3 DNA reads TGTGCAAGTCGCTTGTCCGTTGGACAGCAGGGCAATCAGCCCCAGCATTTT. Translating it yields CASRLSVGQQGNQPQHF.

The chain links TRBV7-2 to TRBJ1-5; D gene unclear. The V gene lost 1 base and the J gene lost 5 bases, with 12 bases spanning the gap. Germline V lookup: CDR1 SGHTA, CDR2 FQGNSA. CDR3 size: 15 residues. In DNA, the CDR3 is TGTGCCAGCAGCTTAGGGCGAGAGGGCTATCAGCCCCAGCATTTT. Translation: CASSLGREGYQPQHF.

The CDR3: CASRPGLGSEFF. CDR3 bases: TGTGCCAGCAGACCGGGGCTTGGGAGTGAGTTCTTC. J is TRBJ2-1 and V is TRBV12-3 or TRBV12-4; D could derive from TRBD1 or TRBD2 (5 bases each). The length of the CDR3 is 12 residues. The V end was cut by 6 bases, the J end by 14 bases, with 17 bases between.

This sequence joins TRBV6-2 or TRBV6-3 and TRBJ2-3; tentatively, D is TRBD2 (6 bases). V was trimmed by 5 bases and J by 5 bases, leaving 17 bases between them. This CDR3 has 15 amino acids. Germline V gene data show CDR1 as MNHEY and CDR2 as SVGEGT. CDR3 loop: CASSATEGLGDTQYF. The CDR3 DNA reads as TGTGCCAGCAGTGCGACGGAGGGGTTAGGAGATACGCAGTATTTT.

This clone was observed once. This chain connects TRBV18 to TRBJ1-1, with 8 bases that match TRBD1. The CDR3 is made up of 15 amino acids. With 2 bases clipped from V and 1 base from J, the junction kept 3 bases outside the gene matches. CDR1 is KGHSH, CDR2 LQKENI, per germline. CDR3 DNA: TGTGCCAGCTCACCAATTGGACAGGGGAACACTGAAGCTTTCTTT. Residues: CASSPIGQGNTEAFF. The full variable domain, its missing parts supplied by reference TRBV18 and TRBJ1-1, is NAGVMQNPRHLVRRRGQEARLRCSPMKGHSHVYWYRQLPEEGLKFMVYLQKENIIDESGMPKERFSAEFPKEGPSILRIQQVVRGDSAAYFCASSPIGQGNTEAFFGQGTRLTVV.

This chain links TRBV4-1 with TRBJ1-5; 8 bases are a match to TRBD1. V shed 4 bases, J shed 5 bases, and the junction held 7 bases outside the gene matches. Germline CDR1 is MGHRA and CDR2 is YSYEKL. CDR3 length: 15 amino acids. CDR3 DNA sequence: TGCGCCAGCAGCCGCGACAGGGGAGGGGATCAGCCCCAGCATTTT. Protein: CASSRDRGGDQPQHF.